This entry lists 24 T cell receptor beta chains sequenced from one sample in a study of blood T cell repertoires in COVID-19. Measured with immunoSEQ multiplex PCR; TCRdb has only the in-frame clones, and not every one. The table lists 120,000 to 150,000 clones, 65% to 90% of them singletons. The sample consisted of peripheral blood. Receptors originate from a man in his fifties with acute or convalescent COVID-19.

This chain links TRBV2 with TRBJ1-4; D not certain. Germline CDR1 and CDR2: SNHLY and FYNNEI. CDR3 size: 14 residues. Deletions cut 4 bases from V and 3 bases from J, with 9 bases between. The CDR3 loop reads CASSVEAANEKLFF. In DNA form, the CDR3 reads TGTGCCAGCAGTGTGGAAGCGGCTAATGAAAAACTGTTTTTT.

The J gene is TRBJ1-1, the V gene TRBV19; D is uncertain. With 7 bases removed from V and 0 bases from J, the gap between germline ends came to 15 bases. From germline, CDR1 is LNHDA and CDR2 SQIVND (reference sequence). The CDR3 has 15 residues. CDR3 residues: CASTPLRFMNTEAFF. In DNA form, the CDR3 reads TGTGCCAGTACGCCGCTACGGTTCATGAACACTGAAGCTTTCTTT.

V gene TRBV12-5 combines with J gene TRBJ2-1, with D tentatively TRBD2 (10 bases). This CDR3 has 22 amino acids. The germline gives CDR1 LGHNT, CDR2 FRNRAP. The germline V and J ends were trimmed by 1 base and 12 bases, with 40 bases remaining between them. The CDR3: CASGLGPRDRVVGLAGVDGQFF. CDR3 DNA sequence: TGTGCTAGTGGTTTGGGACCCCGGGACAGGGTGGTCGGGCTAGCGGGAGTGGACGGGCAGTTCTTC.

The CDR3 coding sequence is TGTGCCAGCAACGCCGGACAGGGGTGGTCACCCCTCCACTTT. This gives the protein CASNAGQGWSPLHF. The gene calls are TRBV25-1 and TRBJ1-6; 9 bases align to TRBD1. This CDR3 contains 14 residues. Germline CDR1 reads MGHDK; CDR2 reads SYGVNS. The trim removed 7 bases at V and 10 bases at J, leaving 8 bases unmatched.

This clone was recorded once. The chain carries TRBV7-9 and TRBJ2-5; TRBD1 matches 9 bases. Germline V gene sequence: CDR1 SEHNR, CDR2 FQNEAQ (reference sequence). J lost 2 bases, V lost 10 bases, and 2 bases had no gene match. The CDR3 has 12 amino acids. CDR3 DNA sequence: TGTGCCATCGGACAGGGGCAAGAGACCCAGTACTTC. This codes for CAIGQGQETQYF. Full variable domain (missing parts from reference TRBV7-9 and TRBJ2-5): DTGVSQNPRHKITKRGQNVTFRCDPISEHNRLYWYRQTLGQGPEFLTYFQNEAQLEKSRLLSDRFSAERPKGSFSTLEIQRTEQGDSAMYLCAIGQGQETQYFGPGTRLLVL.

CDR3 coding DNA: TGTGCCTGGAGTACAGGAGAACATCAGCCCCAGCATTTT. Translating it yields CAWSTGEHQPQHF. The chain couples TRBV30 to TRBJ1-5, with D tentatively TRBD1 (5 bases). CDR3 length equals 13 residues. Germline assignment: CDR1 GTSNPN and CDR2 SVGIG (reference sequence). The V end was cut by 2 bases, the J end by 5 bases, with 10 bases between.

The gene calls are TRBV9 and TRBJ2-2; 7 bases match TRBD2. CDR1 SGDLS and CDR2 YYNGEE come from the germline V gene. After removal of 0 bases from V and 6 bases from J, the junction contained 11 bases not matched to a gene. CDR3 length: 17 amino acids. The CDR3 protein is CASSVGAGGTRPGELFF. CDR3 coding DNA: TGTGCCAGCAGCGTAGGAGCCGGGGGGACGAGGCCCGGGGAGCTGTTTTTT.

The chain employs TRBV6-5 and TRBJ1-2; tentatively, D is TRBD1 (5 bases). V was clipped by 6 bases and J by 12 bases, with 11 bases between them. There are 10 residues in the CDR3. The V gene's germline CDR1 is MNHEY and CDR2 SVGAGI. The CDR3 loop reads CASRDDSHTF. The CDR3 DNA follows: TGTGCCAGCAGAGATGACAGCCACACCTTC.

The J gene is TRBJ1-2, the V gene TRBV6-1, with D maybe TRBD1 (6 bases). CDR1 and CDR2 (germline): MNHNS, SASEGT. V was clipped by 9 bases and J by 9 bases, with 17 bases between them. The CDR3 length is 12 residues. CDR3 sequence (DNA): TGTGCCAGTTATGGGCAGGGGATAAGCTACACCTTC. Translated, it gives CASYGQGISYTF.

V usage is TRBV15 and J usage is TRBJ1-1; 10 positions match TRBD1. The CDR3 runs 15 residues. The ends lost 6 bases at V and 0 bases at J; junction bases unmatched: 4. CDR1 is LNHNV, CDR2 YYDKDF, per germline (reference sequence). The CDR3 DNA is TGTGCCACCAGGAGGGGACAGGGGATGAACACTGAAGCTTTCTTT. Its translation is CATRRGQGMNTEAFF.

The CDR3 spells CASTTVRGELFF. As DNA, the CDR3 is TGTGCCAGTACAACAGTTCGCGGGGAGCTGTTTTTT. The chain carries TRBV19 and TRBJ2-2; D remains ambiguous. The germline V gene encodes CDR1 LNHDA and CDR2 SQIVND (reference sequence). This CDR3 region has 12 residues. Between the trimmed V and J ends, which lost 7 bases and 7 bases, there was a span of 10 bases.

The chain uses TRBV30 and TRBJ1-1; D possibly corresponds to TRBD1 (6 bases). Per the germline V gene, CDR1 is GTSNPN and CDR2 is SVGIG (reference sequence). V was trimmed by 4 bases and J by 11 bases, leaving 17 bases between them. This CDR3 contains 12 residues. The CDR3 sequence: CAWTAWGGQAFF. The CDR3 nucleotides are TGTGCCTGGACCGCCTGGGGGGGCCAGGCTTTCTTT.

V is TRBV6-5 and J is TRBJ2-7, with 8 positions matching TRBD1. J gave up 0 bases and V 5 bases, and 6 bases lay outside the gene matches. This CDR3 is built from 15 residues. Germline V gene data show CDR1 as MNHEY and CDR2 as SVGAGI. CDR3 sequence: CASSHQGAGSYEQYF. As DNA, the CDR3 is TGTGCCAGCAGTCACCAGGGGGCTGGCTCCTACGAGCAGTACTTC.

V usage is TRBV7-8 and J usage is TRBJ2-1; perhaps TRBD1 as D (6 bases). V lost 6 bases to trimming and J lost 4 bases, with 13 bases between them. The CDR3 is 14 amino acids. Germline V gene sequence: CDR1 SGHVS, CDR2 FQNEAQ. CDR3 region: CASRLRGQYNEQFF. DNA for the CDR3: TGTGCCAGCAGACTCAGGGGTCAGTACAATGAGCAGTTCTTC.

The V call is TRBV19, the J call TRBJ2-3, with TRBD1 matching over 9 bases. With V trimmed by 9 bases and J by 3 bases, 10 bases remained unmatched. This CDR3 contains 15 residues. Germline lookup yields CDR1 LNHDA and CDR2 SQIVND (reference sequence). In DNA form, the CDR3 reads TGTGCCAGCGATATAGGGACAGGGTTTACAGATACGCAGTATTTT. Residues: CASDIGTGFTDTQYF.

The chain couples TRBV24-1 to TRBJ2-1; 11 bases match TRBD2. The V gene end was trimmed by 4 bases and the J gene end by 2 bases; junction bases not matched to a gene: 6. The CDR3 sequence is 17 residues long. In germline, CDR1 is KGHDR, CDR2 SFDVKD. CDR3 in amino acids: CATSDPGTSGAYNEQFF. CDR3 coding DNA: TGTGCCACCAGTGACCCAGGGACTAGCGGAGCCTACAATGAGCAGTTCTTC.

The chain carries TRBV28 and TRBJ1-1, with 8 nucleotides matching TRBD1. This CDR3 has 15 residues. J gave up 1 base and V 5 bases, and 6 bases lay outside the gene matches. The germline V gene encodes CDR1 MDHEN and CDR2 SYDVKM. DNA for the CDR3: TGTGCCAGCAGTCCCGGACAGGGTCCGAACACTGAAGCTTTCTTT. As protein: CASSPGQGPNTEAFF.

This clone was observed once. The chain recombines TRBV18 with TRBJ1-5; D possibly corresponds to TRBD1 (5 bases). V was shortened by 5 bases and J by 4 bases, with 15 bases between the two germline ends. This CDR3 contains 15 residues. CDR1 and CDR2 (germline): KGHSH, LQKENI. The CDR3 DNA reads TGTGCCAGCTCATCGGGACTCGGGGCAAATCAGCCCCAGCATTTT. Residues: CASSSGLGANQPQHF.

This chain links TRBV14 with TRBJ1-3; D uncertain. This CDR3 spans 14 amino acids. Germline loops: CDR1 SGHDN, CDR2 FVKESK. V was cut by 6 bases and J by 3 bases, with 12 bases left in between. CDR3 amino acids: CASRSKGGGNTIYF. Written as DNA, the CDR3 is TGTGCCAGCAGATCGAAGGGAGGTGGAAACACCATATATTTT.

In this sample, this clone turned up a few times. This rearrangement joins TRBV19 to TRBJ1-1, with D possibly matching TRBD1 (5 bases). This CDR3 has 14 residues. Trimming pared 1 base from V and 4 bases from J, leaving 10 bases between. The germline CDR1 and CDR2 sequences are LNHDA and SQIVND (reference sequence). CDR3 nucleotide sequence: TGTGCCAGTAGTATAGGGGGGGGTGGCACTGAAGCTTTCTTT. Its translation is CASSIGGGGTEAFF.

This chain uses TRBV11-2 with TRBJ2-1; 8 bases fit TRBD2. This CDR3 comprises 14 residues. The ends lost 5 bases at V and 6 bases at J; junction bases unmatched: 6. CDR1 and CDR2 (germline): SGHAT, FQNNGV. This chain's CDR3 is CASSAGGAANEQFF. For the CDR3, the DNA is TGTGCCAGCAGCGCCGGGGGGGCGGCCAATGAGCAGTTCTTC.

In its sample, this clone was seen a few times. The rearrangement links TRBV7-9 to TRBJ1-2; D not certain. The V end lost 1 base, the J end lost 0 bases, and 12 bases lay between the germline ends. Per the germline V gene, CDR1 is SEHNR and CDR2 is FQNEAQ (reference sequence). The CDR3 extends over 16 amino acids. DNA for the CDR3: TGTGCCAGCAGCTTAGGGGCAGGTCTGGCTAACTATGGCTACACCTTC. As protein: CASSLGAGLANYGYTF. The full variable domain, in which reference TRBV7-9 and TRBJ1-2 provide the parts outside the CDR3, is DTGVSQNPRHKITKRGQNVTFRCDPISEHNRLYWYRQTLGQGPEFLTYFQNEAQLEKSRLLSDRFSAERPKGSFSTLEIQRTEQGDSAMYLCASSLGAGLANYGYTFGSGTRLTVV.

The chain uses TRBV12-3 or TRBV12-4 and TRBJ1-4; no reliable D call. Trimming pared 3 bases from V and 8 bases from J, leaving 4 bases between. This CDR3 is built from 11 residues. The CDR3 sequence is CASSLGEKLFF. Here the CDR3 DNA reads TGTGCCAGCAGTTTGGGCGAAAAACTGTTTTTT.

V usage is TRBV19 and J usage is TRBJ1-2; weak D call: TRBD1 (5 bases). Germline V gives CDR1 LNHDA, CDR2 SQIVND (reference sequence). V lost 3 bases, J lost 3 bases, and 5 bases lay in between. This CDR3 is 12 amino acids long. The CDR3 protein is CASSIRDYGYTF. CDR3 nucleotides: TGTGCCAGTAGTATCAGGGACTATGGCTACACCTTC.